Described below is a single T cell receptor (beta chain) sequence and its context. Repertoires were generated with immunoSEQ multiplex PCR, while TCRdb's copy carries only in-frame clones and drops some. The sample lists just under 65,000 clones, roughly 92% seen once, with 2.5% to 4% in the top ten. Trimming removed 0 bases at V and 0 bases at J, with 15 bases between. The CDR3 runs 17 residues. Per the germline V gene, CDR1 is MNHEY and CDR2 is SMNVEV (reference sequence). The data originate from a study of T cell changes during pregnancy in multiple sclerosis. This sample comprised CD8+ T cells from peripheral blood mononuclear cells, obtained in the second trimester of pregnancy. This chain links TRBV27 with TRBJ2-7, with D possibly TRBD1 on 6 matching bases. The sequence derives from a female donor with multiple sclerosis, enrolled in a pregnancy study. The CDR3 protein is CASSLSLPDSYSYEQYF. The CDR3 DNA is TGTGCCAGCAGTTTATCTCTCCCGGACAGTTACTCCTACGAGCAGTACTTC.